This entry lists 2 T cell receptor beta chains sequenced from one sample in a study of blood T cell repertoires in COVID-19. Repertoires were generated with immunoSEQ multiplex PCR, while TCRdb's copy carries only in-frame clones and drops some. There are 450,000 to 500,000 clones in the sample; 88% occur only once, and 8.3% lies in the top ten. Sequenced material: PBMCs or T cells enriched from blood (not recorded which). These TCRs come from a woman aged 60-75 years who had recovered from COVID-19.

V gene TRBV3-1 (or the pseudogene TRBV3-2) combines with J gene TRBJ2-7; 7 bases match TRBD1. With 4 bases clipped from V and 7 bases from J, the junction kept 7 bases outside the gene matches. Germline V gene data show CDR1 as LGHDT and CDR2 as YNNKEL (reference sequence). The CDR3 spans 13 residues. The CDR3 loop is CASSPQQGWEQYF. The CDR3 region has the DNA TGTGCCAGCAGCCCTCAACAGGGGTGGGAGCAGTACTTC.

V usage is TRBV18 and J usage is TRBJ2-1, with D maybe TRBD1 (5 bases). The CDR3 is 14 residues long. CDR1 and CDR2 from the germline V gene are KGHSH and LQKENI. V was pared by 2 bases and J by 8 bases, with 13 bases between. CDR3 region: CASSPTGGGDEQFF. The DNA of the CDR3 is TGTGCCAGCTCACCAACAGGTGGTGGGGATGAGCAGTTCTTC.